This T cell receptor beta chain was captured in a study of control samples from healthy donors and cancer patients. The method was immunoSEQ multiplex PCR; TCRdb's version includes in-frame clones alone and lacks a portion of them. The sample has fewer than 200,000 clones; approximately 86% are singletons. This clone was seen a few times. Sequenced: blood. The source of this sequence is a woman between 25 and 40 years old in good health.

CDR3 residues: CASSLGLGRTGELFF. CDR3 in DNA: TGTGCCAGCTCACTGGGGCTGGGGCGGACCGGGGAGCTGTTTTTT. This sequence joins TRBV18 and TRBJ2-2; D may be TRBD1 (5 bases). Germline V CDR1 and CDR2: KGHSH, LQKENI. Trimming left V 4 bases short and J 5 bases short, with 14 bases between. This CDR3 contains 15 residues.